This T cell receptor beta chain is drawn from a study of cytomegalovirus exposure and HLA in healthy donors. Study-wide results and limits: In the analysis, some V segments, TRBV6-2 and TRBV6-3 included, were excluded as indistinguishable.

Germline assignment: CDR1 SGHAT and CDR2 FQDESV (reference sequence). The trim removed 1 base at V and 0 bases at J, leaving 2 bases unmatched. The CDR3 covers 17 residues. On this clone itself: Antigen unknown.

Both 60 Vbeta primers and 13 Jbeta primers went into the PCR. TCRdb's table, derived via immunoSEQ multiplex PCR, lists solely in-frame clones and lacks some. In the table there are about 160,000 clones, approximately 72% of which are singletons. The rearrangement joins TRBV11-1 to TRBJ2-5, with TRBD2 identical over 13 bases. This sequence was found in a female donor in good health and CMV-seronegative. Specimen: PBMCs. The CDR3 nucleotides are TGTGCCAGCAGCTTAGAGGGACTAGCGGGATACCAAGAGACCCAGTACTTC. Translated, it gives CASSLEGLAGYQETQYF.